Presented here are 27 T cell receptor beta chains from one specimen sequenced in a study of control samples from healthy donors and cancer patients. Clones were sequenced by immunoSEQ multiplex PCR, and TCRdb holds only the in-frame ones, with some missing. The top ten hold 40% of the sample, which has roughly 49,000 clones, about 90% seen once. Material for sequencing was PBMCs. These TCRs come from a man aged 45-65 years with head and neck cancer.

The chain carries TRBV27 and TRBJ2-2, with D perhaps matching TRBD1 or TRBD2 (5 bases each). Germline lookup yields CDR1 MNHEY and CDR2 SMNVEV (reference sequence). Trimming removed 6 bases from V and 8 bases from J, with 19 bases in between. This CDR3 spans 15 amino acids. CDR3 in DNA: TGTGCCAGCAGAGGTGCCGGGACCAAGCTGGGGGAGCTGTTTTTT. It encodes CASRGAGTKLGELFF.

CDR3 in amino acids: CASSHPDKDAIAGESTDTQYF. In nucleotides, the CDR3 is TGCGCCAGCAGCCACCCGGACAAGGATGCTATAGCGGGGGAAAGCACAGATACGCAGTATTTT. This chain connects TRBV5-1 to TRBJ2-3; the match to TRBD2 covers 9 bases. The CDR3 is 21 residues long. Germline CDR1 SGHRS, CDR2 YFSETQ. The V segment lost 4 bases and the J segment 0 bases; nucleotides outside the gene matches: 21.

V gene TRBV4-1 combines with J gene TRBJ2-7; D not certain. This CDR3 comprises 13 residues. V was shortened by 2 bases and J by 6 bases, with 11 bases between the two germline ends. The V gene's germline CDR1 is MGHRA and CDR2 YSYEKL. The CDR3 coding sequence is TGCGCCAGCAGCCAAATAGGCTGGGGCGAGCAGTACTTC. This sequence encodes CASSQIGWGEQYF.

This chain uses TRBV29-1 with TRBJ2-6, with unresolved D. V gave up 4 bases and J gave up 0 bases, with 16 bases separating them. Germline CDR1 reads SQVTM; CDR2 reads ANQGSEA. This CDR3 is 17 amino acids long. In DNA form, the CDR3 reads TGCAGCGTTGTAGGTCTGGACCCCATCTCTGGGGCCAACGTCCTGACTTTC. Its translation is CSVVGLDPISGANVLTF.

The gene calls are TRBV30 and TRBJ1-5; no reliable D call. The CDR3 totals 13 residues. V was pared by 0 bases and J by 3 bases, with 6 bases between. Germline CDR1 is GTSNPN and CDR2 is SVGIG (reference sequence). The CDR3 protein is CAWSVRDNQPQHF. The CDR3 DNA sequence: TGTGCCTGGAGTGTCCGGGACAATCAGCCCCAGCATTTT.

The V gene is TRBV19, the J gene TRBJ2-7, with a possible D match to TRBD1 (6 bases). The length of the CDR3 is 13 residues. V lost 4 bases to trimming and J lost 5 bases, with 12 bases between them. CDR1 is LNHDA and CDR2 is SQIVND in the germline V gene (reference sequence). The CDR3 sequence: CASSTGVTDEQYF. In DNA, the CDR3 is TGTGCCAGTAGTACAGGGGTTACCGACGAGCAGTACTTC.

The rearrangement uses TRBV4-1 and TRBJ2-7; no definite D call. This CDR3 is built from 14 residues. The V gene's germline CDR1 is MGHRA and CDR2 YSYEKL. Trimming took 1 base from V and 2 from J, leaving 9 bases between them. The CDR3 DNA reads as TGCGCCAGCAGCCAAGTCCAATCCACCTACGAGCAGTACTTC. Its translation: CASSQVQSTYEQYF.

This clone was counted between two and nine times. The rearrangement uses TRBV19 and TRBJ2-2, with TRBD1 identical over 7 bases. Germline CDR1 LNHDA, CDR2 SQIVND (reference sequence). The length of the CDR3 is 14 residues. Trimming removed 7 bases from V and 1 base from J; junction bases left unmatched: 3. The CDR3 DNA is TGTGCCAGTAATAGGGACAGGAACACCGGGGAGCTGTTTTTT. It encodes CASNRDRNTGELFF.

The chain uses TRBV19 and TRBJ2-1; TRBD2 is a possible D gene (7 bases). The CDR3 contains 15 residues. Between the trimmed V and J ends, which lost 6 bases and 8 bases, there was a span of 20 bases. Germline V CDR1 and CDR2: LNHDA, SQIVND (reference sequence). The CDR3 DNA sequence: TGTGCCAGTAGATCCAGACAGGAGACTAGCTATGAGCAGTTCTTC. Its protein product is CASRSRQETSYEQFF.

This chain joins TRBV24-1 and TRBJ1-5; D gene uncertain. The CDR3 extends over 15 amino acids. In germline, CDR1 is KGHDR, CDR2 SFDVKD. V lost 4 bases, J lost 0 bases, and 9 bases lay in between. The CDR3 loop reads CATSETSYSNQPQHF. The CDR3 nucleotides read TGTGCCACCAGTGAGACCAGCTATAGCAATCAGCCCCAGCATTTT.

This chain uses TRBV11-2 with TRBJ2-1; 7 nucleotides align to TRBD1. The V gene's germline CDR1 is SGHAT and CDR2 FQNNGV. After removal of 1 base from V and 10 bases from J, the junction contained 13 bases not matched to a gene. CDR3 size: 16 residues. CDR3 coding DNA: TGTGCCAGCAGCTTAGTCTTCCCTTTAAGACAGGGCGAGCAGTTCTTC. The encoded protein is CASSLVFPLRQGEQFF. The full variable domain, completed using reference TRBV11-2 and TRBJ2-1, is EAGVAQSPRYKIIEKRQSVAFWCNPISGHATLYWYQQILGQGPKLLIQFQNNGVVDDSQLPKDRFSAERLKGVDSTLKIQPAKLEDSAVYLCASSLVFPLRQGEQFFGPGTRLTVL.

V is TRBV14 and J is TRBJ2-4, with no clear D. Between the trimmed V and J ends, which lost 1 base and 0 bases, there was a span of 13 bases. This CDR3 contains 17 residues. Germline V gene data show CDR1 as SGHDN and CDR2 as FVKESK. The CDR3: CASSQGYHLLAKNIQYF. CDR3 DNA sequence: TGTGCCAGCAGCCAAGGATACCACTTGCTAGCCAAAAACATTCAGTACTTC.

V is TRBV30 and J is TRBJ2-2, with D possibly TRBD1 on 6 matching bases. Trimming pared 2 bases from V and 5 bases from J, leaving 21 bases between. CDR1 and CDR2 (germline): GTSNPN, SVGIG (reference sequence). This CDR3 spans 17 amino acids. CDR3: CAWSPPSDRTGTGELFF. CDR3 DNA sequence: TGTGCCTGGAGTCCCCCCTCCGACAGGACGGGGACCGGGGAGCTGTTTTTT.

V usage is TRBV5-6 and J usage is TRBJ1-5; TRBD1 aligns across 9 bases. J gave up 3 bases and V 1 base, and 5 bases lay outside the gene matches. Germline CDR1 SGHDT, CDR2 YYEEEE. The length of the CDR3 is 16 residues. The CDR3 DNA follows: TGTGCCAGCAGCTTGAGAAGGACAGGGGACAATCAGCCCCAGCATTTT. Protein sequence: CASSLRRTGDNQPQHF.

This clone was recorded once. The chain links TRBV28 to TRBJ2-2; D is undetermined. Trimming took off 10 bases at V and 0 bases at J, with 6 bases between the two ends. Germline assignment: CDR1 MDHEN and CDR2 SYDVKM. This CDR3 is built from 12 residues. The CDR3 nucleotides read TGTGCCACCGACGCGAACACCGGGGAGCTGTTTTTT. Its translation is CATDANTGELFF.

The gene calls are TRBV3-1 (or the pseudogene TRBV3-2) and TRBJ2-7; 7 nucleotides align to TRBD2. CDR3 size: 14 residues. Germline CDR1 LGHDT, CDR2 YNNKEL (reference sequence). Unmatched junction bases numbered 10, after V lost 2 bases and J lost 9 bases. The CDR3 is CASSQRLAGVGQYF. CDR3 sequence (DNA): TGTGCCAGCAGCCAAAGACTAGCTGGGGTAGGGCAGTACTTC.

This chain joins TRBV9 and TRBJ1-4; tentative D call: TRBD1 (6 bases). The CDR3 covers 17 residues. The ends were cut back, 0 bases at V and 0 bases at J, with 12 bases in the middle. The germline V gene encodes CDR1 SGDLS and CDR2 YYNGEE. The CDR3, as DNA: TGTGCCAGCAGCGTAGGCGAGGGGGGACCAACTAATGAAAAACTGTTTTTT. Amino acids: CASSVGEGGPTNEKLFF. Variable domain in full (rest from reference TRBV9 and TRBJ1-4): DSGVTQTPKHLITATGQRVTLRCSPRSGDLSVYWYQQSLDQGLQFLIQYYNGEERAKGNILERFSAQQFPDLHSELNLSSLELGDSALYFCASSVGEGGPTNEKLFFGSGTQLSVL.

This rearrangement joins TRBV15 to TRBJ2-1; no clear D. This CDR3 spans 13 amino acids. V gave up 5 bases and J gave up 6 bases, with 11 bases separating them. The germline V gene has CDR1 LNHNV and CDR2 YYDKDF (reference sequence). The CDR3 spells CATSSYGINEQFF. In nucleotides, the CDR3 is TGTGCCACCAGCTCCTACGGCATCAATGAGCAGTTCTTC.

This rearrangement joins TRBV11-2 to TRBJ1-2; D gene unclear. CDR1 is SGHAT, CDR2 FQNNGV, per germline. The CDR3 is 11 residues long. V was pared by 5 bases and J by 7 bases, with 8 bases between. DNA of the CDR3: TGTGCCAGCAGCCTAGGTACTGGCTACACCTTC. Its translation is CASSLGTGYTF. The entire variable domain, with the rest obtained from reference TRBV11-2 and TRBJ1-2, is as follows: EAGVAQSPRYKIIEKRQSVAFWCNPISGHATLYWYQQILGQGPKLLIQFQNNGVVDDSQLPKDRFSAERLKGVDSTLKIQPAKLEDSAVYLCASSLGTGYTFGSGTRLTVV.

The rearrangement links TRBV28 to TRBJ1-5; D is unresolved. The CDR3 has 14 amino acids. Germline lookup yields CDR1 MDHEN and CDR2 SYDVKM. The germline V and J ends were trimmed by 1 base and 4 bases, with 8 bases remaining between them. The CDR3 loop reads CASSLSARNQPQHF. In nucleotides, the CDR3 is TGTGCCAGCAGTTTATCGGCCAGAAATCAGCCCCAGCATTTT.

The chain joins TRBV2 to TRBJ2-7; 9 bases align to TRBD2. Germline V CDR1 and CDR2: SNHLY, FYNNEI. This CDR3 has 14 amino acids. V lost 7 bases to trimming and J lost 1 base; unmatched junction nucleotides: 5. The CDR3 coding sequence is TGTGCCAGCATTAGCGGGGGAAAATCCTACGAGCAGTACTTC. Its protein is CASISGGKSYEQYF.

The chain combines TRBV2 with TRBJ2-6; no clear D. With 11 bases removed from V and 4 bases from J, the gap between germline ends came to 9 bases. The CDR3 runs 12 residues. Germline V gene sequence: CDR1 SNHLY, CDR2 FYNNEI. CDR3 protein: CALWQGANVLTF. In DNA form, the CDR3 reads TGTGCCCTATGGCAGGGGGCCAACGTCCTGACTTTC. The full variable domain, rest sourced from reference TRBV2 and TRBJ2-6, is EPEVTQTPSHQVTQMGQEVILRCVPISNHLYFYWYRQILGQKVEFLVSFYNNEISEKSEIFDDQFSVERPDGSNFTLKIRSTKLEDSAMYFCALWQGANVLTFGAGSRLTVL.

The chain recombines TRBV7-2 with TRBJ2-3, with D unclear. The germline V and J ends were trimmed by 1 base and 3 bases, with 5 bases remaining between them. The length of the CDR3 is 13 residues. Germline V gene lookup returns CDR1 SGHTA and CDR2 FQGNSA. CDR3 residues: CASSLDRTDTQYF. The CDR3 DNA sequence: TGTGCCAGCAGCTTAGATCGAACAGATACGCAGTATTTT.

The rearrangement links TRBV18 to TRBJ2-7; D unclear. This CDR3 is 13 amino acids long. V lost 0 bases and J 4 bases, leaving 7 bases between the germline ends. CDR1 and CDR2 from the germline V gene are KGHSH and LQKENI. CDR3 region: CASSPPAGYEQYF. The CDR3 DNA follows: TGTGCCAGCTCACCACCGGCAGGATACGAGCAGTACTTC.

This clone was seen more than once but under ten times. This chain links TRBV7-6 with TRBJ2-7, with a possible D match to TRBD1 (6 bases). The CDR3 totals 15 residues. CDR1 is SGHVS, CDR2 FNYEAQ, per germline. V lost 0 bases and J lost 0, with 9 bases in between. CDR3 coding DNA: TGTGCCAGCAGCTTAGCGTCGGACAGCTCCTACGAGCAGTACTTC. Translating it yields CASSLASDSSYEQYF.

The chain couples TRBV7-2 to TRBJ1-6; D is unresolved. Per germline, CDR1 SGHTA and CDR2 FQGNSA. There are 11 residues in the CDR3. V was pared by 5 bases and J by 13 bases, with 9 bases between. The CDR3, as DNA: TGTGCCAGCAGCCTAGGAGGTCCCCTCCACTTT. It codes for CASSLGGPLHF.

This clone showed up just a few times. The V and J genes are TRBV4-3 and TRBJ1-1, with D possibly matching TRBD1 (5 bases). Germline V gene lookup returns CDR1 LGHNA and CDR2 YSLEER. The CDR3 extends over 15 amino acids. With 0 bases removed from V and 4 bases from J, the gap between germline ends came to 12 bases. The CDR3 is CASSQELGVRTEAFF. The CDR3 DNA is TGCGCCAGCAGCCAAGAATTGGGGGTGCGCACTGAAGCTTTCTTT.